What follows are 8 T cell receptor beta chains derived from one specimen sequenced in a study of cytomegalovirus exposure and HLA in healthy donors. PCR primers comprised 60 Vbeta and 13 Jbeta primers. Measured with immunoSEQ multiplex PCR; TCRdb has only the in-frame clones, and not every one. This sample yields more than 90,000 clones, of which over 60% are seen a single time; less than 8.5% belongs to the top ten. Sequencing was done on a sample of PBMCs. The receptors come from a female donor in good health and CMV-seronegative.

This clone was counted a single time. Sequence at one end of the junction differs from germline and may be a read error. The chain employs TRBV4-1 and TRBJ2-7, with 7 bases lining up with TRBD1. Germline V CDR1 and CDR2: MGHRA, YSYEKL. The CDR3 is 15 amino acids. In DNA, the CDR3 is TGTGCCAGCAGCCGAGCTCAGGACAGGACCTACGAGCAGTACTTC. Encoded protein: CASSRAQDRTYEQYF.

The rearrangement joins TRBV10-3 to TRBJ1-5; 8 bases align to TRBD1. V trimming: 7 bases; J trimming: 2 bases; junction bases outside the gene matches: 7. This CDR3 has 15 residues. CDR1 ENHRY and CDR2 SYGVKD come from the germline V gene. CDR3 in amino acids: CAIKDREDGNQPQHF. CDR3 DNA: TGTGCCATCAAGGACAGGGAGGACGGCAATCAGCCCCAGCATTTT.

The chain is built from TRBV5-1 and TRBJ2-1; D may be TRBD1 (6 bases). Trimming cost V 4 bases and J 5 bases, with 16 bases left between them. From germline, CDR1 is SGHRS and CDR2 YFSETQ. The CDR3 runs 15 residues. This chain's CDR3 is CASSQGTQLNNEQFF. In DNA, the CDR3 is TGCGCCAGCAGCCAGGGGACGCAGCTGAACAATGAGCAGTTCTTC. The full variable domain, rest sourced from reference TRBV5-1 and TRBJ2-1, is KAGVTQTPRYLIKTRGQQVTLSCSPISGHRSVSWYQQTPGQGLQFLFEYFSETQRNKGNFPGRFSGRQFSNSRSEMNVSTLELGDSALYLCASSQGTQLNNEQFFGPGTRLTVL.

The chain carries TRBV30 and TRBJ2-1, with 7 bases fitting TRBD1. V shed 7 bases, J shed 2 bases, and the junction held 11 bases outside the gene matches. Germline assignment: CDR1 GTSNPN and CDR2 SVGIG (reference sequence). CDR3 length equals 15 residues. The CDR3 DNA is TGTGCCTCTTCATTGGGACAGAGAGCCTACAATGAGCAGTTCTTC. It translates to CASSLGQRAYNEQFF.

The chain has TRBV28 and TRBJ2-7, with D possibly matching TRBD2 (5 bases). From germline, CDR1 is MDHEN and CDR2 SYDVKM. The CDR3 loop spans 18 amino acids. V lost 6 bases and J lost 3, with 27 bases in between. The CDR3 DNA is TGTGCCAGCAGCCCGGAATGGGAGTCTGCTAAAGCTAACTACGAGCAGTACTTC. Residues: CASSPEWESAKANYEQYF.

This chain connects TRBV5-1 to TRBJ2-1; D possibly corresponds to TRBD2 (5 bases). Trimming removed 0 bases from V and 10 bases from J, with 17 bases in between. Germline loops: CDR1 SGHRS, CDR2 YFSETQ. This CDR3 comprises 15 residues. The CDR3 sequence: CASSLGHTPREEQFF. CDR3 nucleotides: TGCGCCAGCAGCTTGGGACACACCCCGAGGGAAGAGCAGTTCTTC.

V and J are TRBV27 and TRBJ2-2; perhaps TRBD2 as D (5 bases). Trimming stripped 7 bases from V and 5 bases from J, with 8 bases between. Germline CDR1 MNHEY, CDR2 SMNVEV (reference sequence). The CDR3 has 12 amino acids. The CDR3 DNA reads TGTGCCAGCACCCCGGGGACCGGGGAGCTGTTTTTT. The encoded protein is CASTPGTGELFF.

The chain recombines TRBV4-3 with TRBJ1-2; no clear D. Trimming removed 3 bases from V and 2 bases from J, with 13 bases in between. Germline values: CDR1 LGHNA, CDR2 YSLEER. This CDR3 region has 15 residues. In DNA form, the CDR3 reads TGCGCCAGCAGCCAGACGGGAAACCGAAACTATGGCTACACCTTC. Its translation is CASSQTGNRNYGYTF.